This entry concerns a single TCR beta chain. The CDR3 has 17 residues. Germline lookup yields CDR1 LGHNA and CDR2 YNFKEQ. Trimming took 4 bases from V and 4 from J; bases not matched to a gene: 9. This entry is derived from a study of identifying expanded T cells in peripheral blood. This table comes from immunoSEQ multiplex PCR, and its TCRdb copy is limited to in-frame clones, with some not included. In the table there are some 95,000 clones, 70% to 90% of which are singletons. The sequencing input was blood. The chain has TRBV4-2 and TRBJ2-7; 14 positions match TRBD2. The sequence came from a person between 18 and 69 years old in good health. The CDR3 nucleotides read TGTGCCAGCAGCCGGGCCATGGGGACTAGCGGGAGTTACGAGCAGTACTTC. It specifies CASSRAMGTSGSYEQYF.